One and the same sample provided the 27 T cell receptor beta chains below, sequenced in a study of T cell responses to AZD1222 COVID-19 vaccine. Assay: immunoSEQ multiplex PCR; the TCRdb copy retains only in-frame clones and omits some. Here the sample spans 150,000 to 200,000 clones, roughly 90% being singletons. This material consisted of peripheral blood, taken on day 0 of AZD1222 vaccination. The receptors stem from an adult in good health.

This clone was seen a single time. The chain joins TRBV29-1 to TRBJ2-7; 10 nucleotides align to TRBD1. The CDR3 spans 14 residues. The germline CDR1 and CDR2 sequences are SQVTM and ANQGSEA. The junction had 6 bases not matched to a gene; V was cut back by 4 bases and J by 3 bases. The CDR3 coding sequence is TGCAGCGTTGCCCCGAGGGACAGGGGCTACGAGCAGTACTTC. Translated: CSVAPRDRGYEQYF.

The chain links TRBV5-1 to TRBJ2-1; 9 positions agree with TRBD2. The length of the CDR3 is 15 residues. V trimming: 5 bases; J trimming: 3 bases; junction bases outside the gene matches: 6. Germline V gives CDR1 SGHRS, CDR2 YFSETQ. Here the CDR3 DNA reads TGCGCCAGCAGACTGGGACTAGCCAACTACAATGAGCAGTTCTTC. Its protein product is CASRLGLANYNEQFF.

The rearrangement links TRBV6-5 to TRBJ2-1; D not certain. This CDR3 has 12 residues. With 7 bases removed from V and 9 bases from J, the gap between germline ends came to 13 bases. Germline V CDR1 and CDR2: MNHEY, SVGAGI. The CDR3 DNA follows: TGTGCCAGCATGTGGGGAAGGGCTGAGCAGTTCTTC. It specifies CASMWGRAEQFF.

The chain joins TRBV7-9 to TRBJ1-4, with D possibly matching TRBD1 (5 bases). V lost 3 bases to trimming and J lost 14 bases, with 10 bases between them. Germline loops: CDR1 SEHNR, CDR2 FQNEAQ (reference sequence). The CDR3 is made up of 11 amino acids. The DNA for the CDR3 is TGTGCCAGCAGCTTGGGGGGAACGCTGTTTTTT. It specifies CASSLGGTLFF.

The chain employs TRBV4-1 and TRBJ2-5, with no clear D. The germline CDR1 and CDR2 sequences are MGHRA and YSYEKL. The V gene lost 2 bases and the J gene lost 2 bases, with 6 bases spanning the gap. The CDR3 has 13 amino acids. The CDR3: CASSQNLQETQYF. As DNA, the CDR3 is TGCGCCAGCAGCCAAAACTTACAAGAGACCCAGTACTTC.

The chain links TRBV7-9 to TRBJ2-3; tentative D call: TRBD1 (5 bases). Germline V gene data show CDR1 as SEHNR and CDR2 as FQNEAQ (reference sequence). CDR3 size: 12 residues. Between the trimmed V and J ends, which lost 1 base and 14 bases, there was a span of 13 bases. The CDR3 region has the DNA TGTGCCAGCAGCTTAGGACAGATAGATTCGTATTTT. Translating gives CASSLGQIDSYF. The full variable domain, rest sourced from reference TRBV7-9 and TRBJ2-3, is DTGVSQNPRHKITKRGQNVTFRCDPISEHNRLYWYRQTLGQGPEFLTYFQNEAQLEKSRLLSDRFSAERPKGSFSTLEIQRTEQGDSAMYLCASSLGQIDSYFGPGTRLTVL.

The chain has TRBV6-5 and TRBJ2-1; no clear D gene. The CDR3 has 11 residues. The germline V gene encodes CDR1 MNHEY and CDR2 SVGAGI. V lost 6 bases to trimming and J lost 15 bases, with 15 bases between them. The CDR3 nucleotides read TGTGCCAGCAGGAGAGTGACAAGGTGGTTCTTC. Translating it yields CASRRVTRWFF.

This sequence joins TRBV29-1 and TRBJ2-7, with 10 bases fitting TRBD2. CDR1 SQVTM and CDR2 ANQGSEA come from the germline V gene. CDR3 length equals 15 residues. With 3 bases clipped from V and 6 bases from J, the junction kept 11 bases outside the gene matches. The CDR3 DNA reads TGCAGCGTTGATAACCCCGGGACTAGCGTGGGCGAGCAGTACTTC. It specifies CSVDNPGTSVGEQYF.

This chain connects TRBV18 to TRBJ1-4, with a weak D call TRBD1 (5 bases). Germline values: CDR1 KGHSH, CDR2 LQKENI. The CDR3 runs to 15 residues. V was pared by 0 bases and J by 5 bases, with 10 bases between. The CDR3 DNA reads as TGTGCCAGCTCACCACCAGGGGCGCCCAATGAAAAACTGTTTTTT. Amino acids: CASSPPGAPNEKLFF.

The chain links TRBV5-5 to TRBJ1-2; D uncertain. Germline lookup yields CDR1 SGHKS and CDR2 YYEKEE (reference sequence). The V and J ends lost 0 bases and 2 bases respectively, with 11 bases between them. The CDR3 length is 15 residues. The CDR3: CASSLAARANYGYTF. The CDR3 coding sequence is TGTGCCAGCAGCTTGGCCGCGAGGGCGAACTATGGCTACACCTTC.

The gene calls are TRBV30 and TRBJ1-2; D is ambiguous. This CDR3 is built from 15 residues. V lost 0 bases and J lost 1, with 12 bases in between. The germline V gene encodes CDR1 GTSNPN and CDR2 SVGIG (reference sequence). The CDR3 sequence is CAWSVSSLFNYGYTF. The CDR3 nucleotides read TGTGCCTGGAGTGTAAGTAGCCTGTTTAACTATGGCTACACCTTC.

The CDR3 sequence: CASIGGSRTGELFF. DNA for the CDR3: TGTGCCAGCATTGGGGGAAGTCGCACCGGGGAGCTGTTTTTT. The rearrangement links TRBV28 to TRBJ2-2; D is possibly TRBD1 or TRBD2 (5 bases each). Germline lookup yields CDR1 MDHEN and CDR2 SYDVKM. The CDR3 loop spans 14 amino acids. The V end was cut by 7 bases, the J end by 4 bases, with 13 bases between.

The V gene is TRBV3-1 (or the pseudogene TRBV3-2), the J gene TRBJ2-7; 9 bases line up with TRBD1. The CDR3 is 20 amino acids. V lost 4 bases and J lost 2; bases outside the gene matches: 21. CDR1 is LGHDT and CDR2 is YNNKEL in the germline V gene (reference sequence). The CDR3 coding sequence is TGTGCCAGCAGCCCTGGACACCCTGCTTCCTTTTGGGACAGGGCCTACGAGCAGTACTTC. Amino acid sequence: CASSPGHPASFWDRAYEQYF.

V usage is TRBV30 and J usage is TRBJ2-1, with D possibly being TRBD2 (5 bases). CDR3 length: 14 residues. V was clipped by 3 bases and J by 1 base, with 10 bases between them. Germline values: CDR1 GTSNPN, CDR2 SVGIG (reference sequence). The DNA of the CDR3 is TGTGCCTGGAGGGAAAGCGGTTCCTACAATGAGCAGTTCTTC. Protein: CAWRESGSYNEQFF.

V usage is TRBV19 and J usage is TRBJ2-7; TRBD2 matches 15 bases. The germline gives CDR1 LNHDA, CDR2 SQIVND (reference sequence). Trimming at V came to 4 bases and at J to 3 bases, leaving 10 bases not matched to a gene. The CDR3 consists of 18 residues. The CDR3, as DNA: TGTGCCAGTAGTACCAGCGGGCCGGGACTAGCGGGAGGCTACGAGCAGTACTTC. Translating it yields CASSTSGPGLAGGYEQYF.

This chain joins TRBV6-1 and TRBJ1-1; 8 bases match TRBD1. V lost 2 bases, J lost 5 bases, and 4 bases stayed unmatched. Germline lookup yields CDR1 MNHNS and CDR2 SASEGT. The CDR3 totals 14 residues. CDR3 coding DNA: TGTGCCAGCAGTGAACTACAGGGGGGGACTGAAGCTTTCTTT. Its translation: CASSELQGGTEAFF.

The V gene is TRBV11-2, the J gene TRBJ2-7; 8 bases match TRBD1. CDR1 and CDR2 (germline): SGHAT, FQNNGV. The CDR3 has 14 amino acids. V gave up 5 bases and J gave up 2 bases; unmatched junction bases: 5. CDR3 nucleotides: TGTGCCAGCAGCCCCGGGACAGGAGCCTACGAGCAGTACTTC. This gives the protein CASSPGTGAYEQYF. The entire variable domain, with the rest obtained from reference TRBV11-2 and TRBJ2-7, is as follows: EAGVAQSPRYKIIEKRQSVAFWCNPISGHATLYWYQQILGQGPKLLIQFQNNGVVDDSQLPKDRFSAERLKGVDSTLKIQPAKLEDSAVYLCASSPGTGAYEQYFGPGTRLTVT.

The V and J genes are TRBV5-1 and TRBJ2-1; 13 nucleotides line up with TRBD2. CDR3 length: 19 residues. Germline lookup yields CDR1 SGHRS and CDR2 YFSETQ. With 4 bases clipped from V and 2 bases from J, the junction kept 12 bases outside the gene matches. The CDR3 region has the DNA TGCGCCAGCAGCCTTAGGACTAGCGGGAGTATAGAACCCTACAATGAGCAGTTCTTC. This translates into CASSLRTSGSIEPYNEQFF.

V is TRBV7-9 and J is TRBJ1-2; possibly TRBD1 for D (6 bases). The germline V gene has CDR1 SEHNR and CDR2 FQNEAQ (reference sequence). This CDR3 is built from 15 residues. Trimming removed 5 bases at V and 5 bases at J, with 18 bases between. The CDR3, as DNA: TGTGCCAGCAGCCGATCGACAGGAAGAATATATGGCTACACCTTC. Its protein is CASSRSTGRIYGYTF.

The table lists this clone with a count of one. CDR3 DNA sequence: TGTGCCAGTAGTGACCGGGGACGGACCACAGATACGCAGTATTTT. Amino acid sequence: CASSDRGRTTDTQYF. The chain recombines TRBV19 with TRBJ2-3; D may be TRBD1 or TRBD2 (5 bases each). This CDR3 spans 15 amino acids. CDR1 and CDR2 (germline): LNHDA, SQIVND (reference sequence). V was clipped by 5 bases and J by 2 bases, with 14 bases between them.

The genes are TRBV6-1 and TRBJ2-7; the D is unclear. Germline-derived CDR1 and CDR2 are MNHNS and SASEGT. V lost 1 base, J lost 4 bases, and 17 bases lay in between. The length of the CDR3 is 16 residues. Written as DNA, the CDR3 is TGTGCCAGCAGTGAAGTTCATGGGTCCCTGGGGTACGAGCAGTACTTC. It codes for CASSEVHGSLGYEQYF.

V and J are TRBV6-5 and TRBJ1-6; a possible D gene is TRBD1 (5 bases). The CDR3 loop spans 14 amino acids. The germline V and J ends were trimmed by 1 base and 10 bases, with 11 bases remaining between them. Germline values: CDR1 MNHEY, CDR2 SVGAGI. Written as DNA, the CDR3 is TGTGCCAGCAGTTACTGGGGGAGGGAGTCACCCCTCCACTTT. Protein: CASSYWGRESPLHF.

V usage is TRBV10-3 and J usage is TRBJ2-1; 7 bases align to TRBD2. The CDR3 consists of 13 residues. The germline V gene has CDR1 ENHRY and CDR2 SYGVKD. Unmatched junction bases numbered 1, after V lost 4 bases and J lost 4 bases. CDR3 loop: CAISAREYNEQFF. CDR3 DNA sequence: TGTGCCATCAGTGCGCGGGAGTACAATGAGCAGTTCTTC.

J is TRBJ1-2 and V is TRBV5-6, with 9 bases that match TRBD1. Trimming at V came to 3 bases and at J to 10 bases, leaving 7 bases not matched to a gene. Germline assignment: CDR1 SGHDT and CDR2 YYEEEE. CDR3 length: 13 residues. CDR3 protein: CASSWLGQGTYTF. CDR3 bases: TGTGCCAGCAGCTGGTTGGGACAGGGAACCTACACCTTC.

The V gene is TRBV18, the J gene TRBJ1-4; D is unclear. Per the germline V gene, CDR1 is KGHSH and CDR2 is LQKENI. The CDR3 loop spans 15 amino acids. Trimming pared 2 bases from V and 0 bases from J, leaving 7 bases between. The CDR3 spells CASSPTLATNEKLFF. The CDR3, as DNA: TGTGCCAGCTCACCAACCCTGGCAACTAATGAAAAACTGTTTTTT.

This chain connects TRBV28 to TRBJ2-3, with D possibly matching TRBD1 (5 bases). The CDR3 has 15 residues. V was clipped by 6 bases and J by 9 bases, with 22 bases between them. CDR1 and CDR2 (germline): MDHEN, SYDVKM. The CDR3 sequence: CASRVASTGIRTQYF. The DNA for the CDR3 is TGTGCCAGCAGGGTCGCGTCCACAGGTATTAGGACGCAGTATTTT. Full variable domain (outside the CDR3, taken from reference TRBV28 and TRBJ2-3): DVKVTQSSRYLVKRTGEKVFLECVQDMDHENMFWYRQDPGLGLRLIYFSYDVKMKEKGDIPEGYSVSREKKERFSLILESASTNQTSMYLCASRVASTGIRTQYFGPGTRLTVL.

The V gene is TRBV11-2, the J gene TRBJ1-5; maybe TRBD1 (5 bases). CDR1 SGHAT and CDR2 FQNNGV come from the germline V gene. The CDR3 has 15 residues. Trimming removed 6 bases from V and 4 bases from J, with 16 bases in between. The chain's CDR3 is CASSPAGTGNQPQHF. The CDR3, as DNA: TGTGCCAGCAGTCCCGCAGGGACGGGGAATCAGCCCCAGCATTTT.